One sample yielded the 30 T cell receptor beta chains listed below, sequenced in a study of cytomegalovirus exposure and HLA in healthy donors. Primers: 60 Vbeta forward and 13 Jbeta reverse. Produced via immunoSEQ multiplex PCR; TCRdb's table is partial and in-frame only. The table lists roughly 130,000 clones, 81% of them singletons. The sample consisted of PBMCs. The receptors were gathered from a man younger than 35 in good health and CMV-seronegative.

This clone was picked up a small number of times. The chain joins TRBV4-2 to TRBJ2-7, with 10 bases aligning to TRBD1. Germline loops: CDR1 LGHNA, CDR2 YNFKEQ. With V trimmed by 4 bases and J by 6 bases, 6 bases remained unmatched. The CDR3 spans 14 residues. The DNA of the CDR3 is TGTGCCAGCAGCCCCGGGACAGGGGTCTCCGAGCAGTACTTC. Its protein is CASSPGTGVSEQYF.

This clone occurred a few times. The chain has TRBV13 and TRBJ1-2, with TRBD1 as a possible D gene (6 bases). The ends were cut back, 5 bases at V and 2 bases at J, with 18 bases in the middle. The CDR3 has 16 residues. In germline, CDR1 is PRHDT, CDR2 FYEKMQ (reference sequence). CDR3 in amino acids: CASSPDPGHLNYGYTF. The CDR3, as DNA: TGTGCCAGCAGCCCCGACCCGGGACACCTAAACTATGGCTACACCTTC.

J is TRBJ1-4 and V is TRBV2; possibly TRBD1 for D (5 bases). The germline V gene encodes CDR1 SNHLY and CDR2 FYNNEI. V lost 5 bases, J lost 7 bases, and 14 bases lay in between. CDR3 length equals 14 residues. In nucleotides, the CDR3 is TGTGCCAGCAGTTTGGAGGGACGGCGTGAAAAACTGTTTTTT. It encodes CASSLEGRREKLFF.

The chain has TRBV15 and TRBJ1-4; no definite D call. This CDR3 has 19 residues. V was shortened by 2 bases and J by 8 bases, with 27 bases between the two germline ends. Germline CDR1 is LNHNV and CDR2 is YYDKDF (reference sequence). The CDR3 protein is CATSRLLSGTPSVGEKLFF. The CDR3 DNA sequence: TGTGCCACCAGCAGACTCCTCTCGGGAACTCCCTCGGTTGGCGAAAAACTGTTTTTT.

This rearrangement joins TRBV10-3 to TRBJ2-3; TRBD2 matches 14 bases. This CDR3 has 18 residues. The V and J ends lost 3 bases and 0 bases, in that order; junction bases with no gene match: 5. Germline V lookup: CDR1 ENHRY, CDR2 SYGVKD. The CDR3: CAISDGLAGGLSTDTQYF. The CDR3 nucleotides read TGTGCCATCAGTGACGGACTAGCGGGGGGACTTAGCACAGATACGCAGTATTTT.

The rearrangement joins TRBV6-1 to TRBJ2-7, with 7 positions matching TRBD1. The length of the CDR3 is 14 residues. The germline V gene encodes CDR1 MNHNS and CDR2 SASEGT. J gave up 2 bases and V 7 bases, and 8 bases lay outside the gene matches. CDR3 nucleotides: TGTGCCAGCATTCCGGGACAGCTACCCTACGAGCAGTACTTC. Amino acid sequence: CASIPGQLPYEQYF.

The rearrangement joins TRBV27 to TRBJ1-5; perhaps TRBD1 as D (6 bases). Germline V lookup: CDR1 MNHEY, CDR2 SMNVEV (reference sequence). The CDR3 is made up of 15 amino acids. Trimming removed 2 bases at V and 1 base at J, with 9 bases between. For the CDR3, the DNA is TGTGCCAGCAGTTTAACAGGACAGAGCAATCAGCCCCAGCATTTT. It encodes CASSLTGQSNQPQHF.

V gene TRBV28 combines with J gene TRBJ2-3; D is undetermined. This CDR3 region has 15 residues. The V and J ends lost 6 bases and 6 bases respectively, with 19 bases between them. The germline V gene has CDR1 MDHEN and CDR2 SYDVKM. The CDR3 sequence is CASSPPHSLVDTQYF. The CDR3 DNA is TGTGCCAGCAGCCCCCCCCACAGTCTCGTGGATACGCAGTATTTT. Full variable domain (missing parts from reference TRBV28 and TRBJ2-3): DVKVTQSSRYLVKRTGEKVFLECVQDMDHENMFWYRQDPGLGLRLIYFSYDVKMKEKGDIPEGYSVSREKKERFSLILESASTNQTSMYLCASSPPHSLVDTQYFGPGTRLTVL.

CDR3 DNA: TGTGCCAGCAGTTTCGTGCCCGTCCGACTTCTTTATAATTCACCCCTCCACTTT. It is translated as CASSFVPVRLLYNSPLHF. This rearrangement joins TRBV28 to TRBJ1-6, with no clear D. With 3 bases removed from V and 4 bases from J, the gap between germline ends came to 19 bases. The length of the CDR3 is 18 residues. Germline V gene sequence: CDR1 MDHEN, CDR2 SYDVKM.

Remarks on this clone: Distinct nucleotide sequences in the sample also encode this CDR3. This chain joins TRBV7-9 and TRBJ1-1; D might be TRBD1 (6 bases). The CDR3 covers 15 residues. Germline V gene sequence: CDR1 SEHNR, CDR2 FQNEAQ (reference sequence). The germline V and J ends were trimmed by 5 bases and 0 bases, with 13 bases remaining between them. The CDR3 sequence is CASSPPQGLNTEAFF. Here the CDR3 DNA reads TGTGCCAGCAGCCCACCACAGGGACTGAACACTGAAGCTTTCTTT. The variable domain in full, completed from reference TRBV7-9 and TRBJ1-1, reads DTGVSQNPRHKITKRGQNVTFRCDPISEHNRLYWYRQTLGQGPEFLTYFQNEAQLEKSRLLSDRFSAERPKGSFSTLEIQRTEQGDSAMYLCASSPPQGLNTEAFFGQGTRLTVV.

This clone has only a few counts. The CDR3, as DNA: TGTGCCATCACCCAAGACAGAAACTATGGCTACACCTTC. Its translation is CAITQDRNYGYTF. The rearrangement links TRBV10-3 to TRBJ1-2; TRBD1 is a possible D gene (5 bases). The CDR3 length is 13 residues. Germline V gene sequence: CDR1 ENHRY, CDR2 SYGVKD. V was clipped by 7 bases and J by 2 bases, with 11 bases between them.

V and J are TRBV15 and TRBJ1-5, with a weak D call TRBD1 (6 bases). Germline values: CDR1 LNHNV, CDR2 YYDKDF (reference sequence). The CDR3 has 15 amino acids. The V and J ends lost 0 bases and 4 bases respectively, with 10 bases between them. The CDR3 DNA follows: TGTGCCACCAGCAGAGAATACAGGGCGAATCAGCCCCAGCATTTT. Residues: CATSREYRANQPQHF.

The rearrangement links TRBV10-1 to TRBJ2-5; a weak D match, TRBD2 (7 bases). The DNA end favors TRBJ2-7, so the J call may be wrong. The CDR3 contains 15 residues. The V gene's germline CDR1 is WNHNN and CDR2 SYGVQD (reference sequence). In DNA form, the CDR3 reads TGCGCCAGCAGTGGGACGGCGGGGGCTGGGTACGAGCAGTACTTC. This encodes CASSGTAGAGYEQYF.

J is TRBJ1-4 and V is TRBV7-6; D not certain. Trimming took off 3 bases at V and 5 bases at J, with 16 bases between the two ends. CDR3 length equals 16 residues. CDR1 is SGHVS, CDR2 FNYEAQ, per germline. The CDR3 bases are TGTGCCAGCAGCTTCGTCGGGTCGGCGGGGAATGAAAAACTGTTTTTT. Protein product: CASSFVGSAGNEKLFF.

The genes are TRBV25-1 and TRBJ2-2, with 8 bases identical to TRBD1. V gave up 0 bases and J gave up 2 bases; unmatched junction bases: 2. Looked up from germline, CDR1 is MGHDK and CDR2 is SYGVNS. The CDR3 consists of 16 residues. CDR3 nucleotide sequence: TGTGCCAGCAGTGAATACAGGGGGCTTAACACCGGGGAGCTGTTTTTT. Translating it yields CASSEYRGLNTGELFF.

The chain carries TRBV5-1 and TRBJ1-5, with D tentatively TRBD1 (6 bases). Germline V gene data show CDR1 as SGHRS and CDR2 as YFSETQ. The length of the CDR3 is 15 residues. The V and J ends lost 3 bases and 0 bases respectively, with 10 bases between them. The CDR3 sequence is CASSWTALSNQPQHF. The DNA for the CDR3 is TGCGCCAGCAGCTGGACAGCACTTAGCAATCAGCCCCAGCATTTT.

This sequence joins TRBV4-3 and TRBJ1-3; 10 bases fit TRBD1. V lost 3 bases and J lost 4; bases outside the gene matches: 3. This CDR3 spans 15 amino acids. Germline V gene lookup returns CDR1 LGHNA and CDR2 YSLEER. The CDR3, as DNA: TGCGCCAGCAGCCAGGGACAGGGGCGAGGAAACACCATATATTTT. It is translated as CASSQGQGRGNTIYF.

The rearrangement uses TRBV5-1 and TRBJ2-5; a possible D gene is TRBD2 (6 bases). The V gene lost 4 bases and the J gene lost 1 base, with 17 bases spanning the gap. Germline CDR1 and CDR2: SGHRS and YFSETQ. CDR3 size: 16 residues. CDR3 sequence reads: CASSRLKTSLQETQYF. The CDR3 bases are TGCGCCAGCAGCCGATTAAAGACTAGTCTCCAAGAGACCCAGTACTTC.

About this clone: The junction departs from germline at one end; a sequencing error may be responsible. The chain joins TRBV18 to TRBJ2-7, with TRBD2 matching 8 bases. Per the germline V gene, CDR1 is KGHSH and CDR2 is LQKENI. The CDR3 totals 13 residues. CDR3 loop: CASSPPGGGSTDF. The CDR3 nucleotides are TGTGCCAGCTCACCACCCGGGGGGGGCTCAACCGACTTC.

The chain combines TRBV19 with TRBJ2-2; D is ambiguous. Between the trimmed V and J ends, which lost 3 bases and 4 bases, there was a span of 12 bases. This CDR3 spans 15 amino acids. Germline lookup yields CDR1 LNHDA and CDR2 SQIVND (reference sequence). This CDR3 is CASSMLASGTGELFF. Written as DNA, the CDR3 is TGTGCCAGTAGTATGTTGGCTTCGGGCACCGGGGAGCTGTTTTTT.

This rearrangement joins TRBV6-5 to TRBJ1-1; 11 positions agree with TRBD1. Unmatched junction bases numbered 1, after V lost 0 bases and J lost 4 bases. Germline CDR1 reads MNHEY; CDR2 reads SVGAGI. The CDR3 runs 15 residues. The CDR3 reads CASSYSGQGATEAFF. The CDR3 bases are TGTGCCAGCAGTTACTCAGGACAGGGGGCCACTGAAGCTTTCTTT.

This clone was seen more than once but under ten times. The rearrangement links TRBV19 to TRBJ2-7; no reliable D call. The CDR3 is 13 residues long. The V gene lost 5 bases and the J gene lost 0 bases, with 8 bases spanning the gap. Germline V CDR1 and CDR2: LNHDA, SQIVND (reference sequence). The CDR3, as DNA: TGTGCCAGTAGTTCCAAACTCTCCTACGAGCAGTACTTC. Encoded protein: CASSSKLSYEQYF.

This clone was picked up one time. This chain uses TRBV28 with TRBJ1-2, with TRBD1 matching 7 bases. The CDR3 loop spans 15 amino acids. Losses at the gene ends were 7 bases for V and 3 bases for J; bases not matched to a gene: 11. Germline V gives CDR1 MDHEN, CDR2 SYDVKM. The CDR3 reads CASTLTTGTDYGYTF. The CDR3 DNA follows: TGTGCCAGCACTCTAACGACAGGGACGGACTATGGCTACACCTTC.

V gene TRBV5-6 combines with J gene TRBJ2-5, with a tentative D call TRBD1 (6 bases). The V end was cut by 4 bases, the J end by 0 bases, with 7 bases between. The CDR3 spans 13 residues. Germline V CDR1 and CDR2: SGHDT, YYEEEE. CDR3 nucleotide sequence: TGTGCCAGCAGCCACAGGGACCAAGAGACCCAGTACTTC. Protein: CASSHRDQETQYF.

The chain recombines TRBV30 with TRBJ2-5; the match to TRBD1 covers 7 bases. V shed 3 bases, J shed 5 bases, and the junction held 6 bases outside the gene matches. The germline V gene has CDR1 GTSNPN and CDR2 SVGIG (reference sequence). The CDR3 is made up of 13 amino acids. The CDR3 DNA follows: TGTGCCTGGAGCGTGACAGGGTTCGAGACCCAGTACTTC. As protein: CAWSVTGFETQYF.

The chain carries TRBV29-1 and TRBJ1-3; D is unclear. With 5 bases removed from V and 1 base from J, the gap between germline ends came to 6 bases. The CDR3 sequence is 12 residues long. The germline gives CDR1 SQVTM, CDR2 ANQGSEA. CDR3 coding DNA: TGCAGCGTTACGGTTTCTGGAAACACCATATATTTT. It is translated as CSVTVSGNTIYF.

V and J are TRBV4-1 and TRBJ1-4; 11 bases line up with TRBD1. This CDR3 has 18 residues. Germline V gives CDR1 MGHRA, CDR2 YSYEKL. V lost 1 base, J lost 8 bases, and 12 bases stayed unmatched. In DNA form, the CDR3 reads TGCGCCAGCAGCCAAGTAATTGGCCCCGGGACAGGGGGGGAAAAACTGTTTTTT. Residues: CASSQVIGPGTGGEKLFF.

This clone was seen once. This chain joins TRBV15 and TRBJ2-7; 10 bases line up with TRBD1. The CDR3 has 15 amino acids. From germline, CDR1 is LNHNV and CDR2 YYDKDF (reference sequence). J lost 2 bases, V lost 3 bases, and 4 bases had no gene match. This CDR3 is CATSRTGGAPYEQYF. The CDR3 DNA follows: TGTGCCACCAGCAGGACAGGGGGCGCCCCCTACGAGCAGTACTTC.

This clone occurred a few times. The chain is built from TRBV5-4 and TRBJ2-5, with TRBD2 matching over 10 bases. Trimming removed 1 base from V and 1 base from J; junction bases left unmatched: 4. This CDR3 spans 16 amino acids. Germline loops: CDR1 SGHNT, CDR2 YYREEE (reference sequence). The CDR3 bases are TGTGCCAGCAGCTTGATCAGCGGGGGGGGCCAAGAGACCCAGTACTTC. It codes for CASSLISGGGQETQYF.

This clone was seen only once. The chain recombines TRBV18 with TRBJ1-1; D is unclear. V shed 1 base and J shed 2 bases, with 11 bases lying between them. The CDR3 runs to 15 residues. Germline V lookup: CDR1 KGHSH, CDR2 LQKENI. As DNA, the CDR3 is TGTGCCAGCTCACCACGCGAGGCCAGAAACACTGAAGCTTTCTTT. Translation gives CASSPREARNTEAFF. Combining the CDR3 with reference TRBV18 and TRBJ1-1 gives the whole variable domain NAGVMQNPRHLVRRRGQEARLRCSPMKGHSHVYWYRQLPEEGLKFMVYLQKENIIDESGMPKERFSAEFPKEGPSILRIQQVVRGDSAAYFCASSPREARNTEAFFGQGTRLTVV.